These T cell receptor beta chains were read from a single sample in a study of identical twins. TCRdb reprocessed the 5' RACE reads via MiXCR and lists one record per CDR3 protein. The data hold 450,000 or so distinct CDR3 sequences, with 18% observed a single time. The sample was naive T cells sorted from blood. The source is a man aged 50 to 60 in good health. Both conserved end residues are part of each CDR3. The order of the fields is clone size, V gene, D gene, J gene, CDR3 protein, CDR3 DNA. A D gene is named only where the DNA matches it firmly. Only part of the rows carry a size: once, few, many, or a class if the clone is expanded.

clone_size: many; v_call: TRBV5-1; d_call: -; j_call: TRBJ1-1; cdr3_aa: CASSLGQTNTEAFF; cdr3_nt: TGCGCCAGCAGCTTGGGACAAACGAACACTGAAGCTTTCTTT
clone_size: -; v_call: TRBV20-1; d_call: -; j_call: TRBJ2-7; cdr3_aa: CSARDERGDYEQYF; cdr3_nt: TGCAGTGCTAGAGATGAACGGGGAGACTACGAGCAGTACTTC
clone_size: many; v_call: TRBV6-2/TRBV6-3; d_call: TRBD2; j_call: TRBJ2-1; cdr3_aa: CASSYGGGPSNEQFF; cdr3_nt: TGTGCCAGCAGTTACGGGGGAGGGCCGAGCAATGAGCAGTTCTTC
clone_size: -; v_call: TRBV12-5; d_call: -; j_call: TRBJ2-7; cdr3_aa: CASELGTESYEQYF; cdr3_nt: TGTGCTAGTGAACTAGGGACTGAATCCTACGAGCAGTACTTC
clone_size: many; v_call: TRBV12-3/TRBV12-4; d_call: -; j_call: TRBJ2-7; cdr3_aa: CASSLSGASYEQYF; cdr3_nt: TGTGCCAGCAGTTTATCTGGGGCGTCGTACGAGCAGTACTTC
clone_size: -; v_call: TRBV10-3; d_call: TRBD2; j_call: TRBJ2-5; cdr3_aa: CAISLAGGPGETQYF; cdr3_nt: TGTGCCATCAGCCTAGCGGGAGGGCCCGGGGAGACCCAGTACTTC
clone_size: -; v_call: TRBV15; d_call: TRBD1; j_call: TRBJ2-7; cdr3_aa: CATSSLRQGGEQYF; cdr3_nt: TGTGCCACCAGCAGCCTTCGACAGGGTGGCGAGCAGTACTTC
clone_size: -; v_call: TRBV7-6; d_call: -; j_call: TRBJ2-1; cdr3_aa: CASSLGWVQEQFF; cdr3_nt: TGTGCCAGCAGCTTAGGGTGGGTACAGGAGCAGTTCTTC
clone_size: many; v_call: TRBV6-2/TRBV6-3; d_call: -; j_call: TRBJ1-1; cdr3_aa: CASSTQLNTEAFF; cdr3_nt: TGTGCCAGCAGCACCCAGCTGAACACTGAAGCTTTCTTT
clone_size: few; v_call: TRBV7-2; d_call: TRBD2; j_call: TRBJ2-3; cdr3_aa: CASSLGSGGLTDTQYF; cdr3_nt: TGTGCCAGCAGCTTAGGTAGCGGGGGCCTCACAGATACGCAGTATTTT
clone_size: few; v_call: TRBV29-1; d_call: -; j_call: TRBJ2-5; cdr3_aa: CSVVGFPPQETQYF; cdr3_nt: TGCAGCGTTGTCGGTTTCCCCCCACAAGAGACCCAGTACTTC
clone_size: many; v_call: TRBV7-2; d_call: TRBD2; j_call: TRBJ2-5; cdr3_aa: CASSPSGSGETQYF; cdr3_nt: TGTGCCAGCAGCCCCAGCGGGAGCGGCGAGACCCAGTACTTC
clone_size: -; v_call: TRBV7-9; d_call: TRBD1; j_call: TRBJ2-3; cdr3_aa: CASSSGQGGNTDTQYF; cdr3_nt: TGTGCCAGCAGCTCGGGACAGGGAGGAAACACAGATACGCAGTATTTT
clone_size: -; v_call: TRBV6-1; d_call: -; j_call: TRBJ1-2; cdr3_aa: CASRPGRGYGYTF; cdr3_nt: TGTGCCAGCAGACCCGGACGAGGCTATGGCTACACCTTC
clone_size: -; v_call: TRBV12-3/TRBV12-4; d_call: TRBD2; j_call: TRBJ2-3; cdr3_aa: CASRVPSGGADTQYF; cdr3_nt: TGTGCCAGCAGGGTACCTAGCGGGGGGGCAGATACGCAGTATTTT
clone_size: -; v_call: TRBV9; d_call: TRBD2; j_call: TRBJ2-1; cdr3_aa: CASSAISGSYNEQFF; cdr3_nt: TGTGCCAGCAGCGCGATTAGCGGGTCCTACAATGAGCAGTTCTTC
clone_size: many; v_call: TRBV10-1; d_call: TRBD2; j_call: TRBJ2-5; cdr3_aa: CASSSSGGAQETQYF; cdr3_nt: TGCGCCAGCAGTTCTAGCGGAGGGGCTCAAGAGACCCAGTACTTC
clone_size: -; v_call: TRBV6-2/TRBV6-3; d_call: -; j_call: TRBJ2-7; cdr3_aa: CASSYGRVHEQYF; cdr3_nt: TGTGCCAGCAGTTACGGTAGGGTCCACGAGCAGTACTTC
clone_size: many; v_call: TRBV3-1; d_call: TRBD2; j_call: TRBJ2-5; cdr3_aa: CASSQDQRGSETQYF; cdr3_nt: TGTGCCAGCAGCCAAGATCAGCGGGGGTCAGAGACCCAGTACTTC
clone_size: -; v_call: TRBV5-6; d_call: -; j_call: TRBJ2-6; cdr3_aa: CASSLGASGANVLTF; cdr3_nt: TGTGCCAGCAGCTTGGGGGCCTCTGGGGCCAACGTCCTGACTTTC
clone_size: few; v_call: TRBV5-6; d_call: -; j_call: TRBJ1-2; cdr3_aa: CASSKRRDGNYGYTF; cdr3_nt: TGTGCCAGCAGCAAACGCCGGGACGGCAACTATGGCTACACCTTC
clone_size: -; v_call: TRBV28; d_call: TRBD2; j_call: TRBJ2-3; cdr3_aa: CASSDSGKSTDTQYF; cdr3_nt: TGTGCCAGCAGTGATAGCGGGAAGAGCACAGATACGCAGTATTTT
clone_size: few; v_call: TRBV13; d_call: -; j_call: TRBJ2-3; cdr3_aa: CASSLDPGMGITDTQYF; cdr3_nt: TGTGCCAGCAGCTTAGATCCGGGGATGGGGATAACAGATACGCAGTATTTT
clone_size: -; v_call: TRBV4-3; d_call: -; j_call: TRBJ2-6; cdr3_aa: CASSQAVGSGANVLTF; cdr3_nt: TGCGCCAGCAGCCAAGCGGTGGGGTCTGGGGCCAACGTCCTGACTTTC
clone_size: -; v_call: TRBV5-1; d_call: TRBD2; j_call: TRBJ2-5; cdr3_aa: CASSTGTSRETQYF; cdr3_nt: TGCGCCAGCAGCACGGGGACTAGCCGAGAGACCCAGTACTTC
clone_size: -; v_call: TRBV6-2/TRBV6-3; d_call: TRBD1; j_call: TRBJ1-5; cdr3_aa: CASNGQGTSVGPQHF; cdr3_nt: TGTGCCAGCAATGGACAGGGGACCTCCGTTGGGCCCCAGCATTTT
clone_size: few; v_call: TRBV28; d_call: -; j_call: TRBJ2-7; cdr3_aa: CASGDEQYF; cdr3_nt: TGTGCCAGCGGAGACGAGCAGTACTTC
clone_size: many; v_call: TRBV5-1; d_call: -; j_call: TRBJ1-1; cdr3_aa: CASSLTGPTEAFF; cdr3_nt: TGCGCCAGCAGCTTAACAGGTCCCACTGAAGCTTTCTTT
clone_size: few; v_call: TRBV24-1; d_call: TRBD1; j_call: TRBJ2-5; cdr3_aa: CATSDPRQGQETQYF; cdr3_nt: TGTGCCACCAGTGATCCCAGACAGGGGCAAGAGACCCAGTACTTC
clone_size: -; v_call: TRBV12-3/TRBV12-4; d_call: -; j_call: TRBJ2-2; cdr3_aa: CASSIQGFGAGELFF; cdr3_nt: -
clone_size: few; v_call: TRBV7-3; d_call: TRBD2; j_call: TRBJ2-1; cdr3_aa: CASSFAGVGYNEQFF; cdr3_nt: TGTGCCAGCAGCTTTGCGGGAGTGGGGTACAATGAGCAGTTCTTC